These T cell receptor beta chains were read from a single sample in a study of CD8 T cell repertoires and HIV-1 epitope variants. Some clones are missing from TCRdb's copy, which holds only in-frame ones; the method was immunoSEQ multiplex PCR. This table has thousands of clones, approximately 70% appearing once. Their antigens are not known. Source material: cultured CD8+ T cells derived from PBMCs. All receptors come from a male donor with HIV. Each CDR3 is given with its conserved first and last residue. A D gene is named only where the DNA matches it firmly. Some rows mark clone size as missing; the rest say once, few, many or name a class of expanded clone.

size	D	V	J	CDR3	DNA
NA	TRBD2	TRBV5-1	TRBJ2-1	CASSFTSGGYNEQFF	TGCGCCAGCAGCTTTACTAGCGGGGGGTACAATGAGCAGTTCTTC
NA	TRBD1	TRBV2	TRBJ2-7	CASSEDRGSYEQYF	TGTGCCAGCAGTGAAGACAGGGGATCCTACGAGCAGTACTTC
NA	TRBD2	TRBV10-3	TRBJ2-3	CAISDLFSGREESTDTQYF	TGTGCCATCAGTGATCTCTTTAGCGGGAGGGAAGAATCCACAGATACGCAGTATTTT
NA	TRBD1	TRBV4-2	TRBJ2-7	CASSQEGGQGPYEQYF	TGTGCCAGCAGCCAAGAGGGGGGACAGGGACCCTACGAGCAGTACTTC
NA	NA	TRBV21-1	TRBJ1-4	CASSKGNGNEKLFF	TGTGCCAGCAGCAAGGGAAACGGGAATGAAAAACTGTTTTTT
NA	NA	TRBV12-1	TRBJ2-2	CASSFERPTGELFF	TGTGCCAGCAGCTTTGAACGACCTACCGGGGAGCTGTTTTTT
NA	NA	TRBV15	TRBJ1-4	CATSRDRGGEKLFF	TGTGCCACCAGCAGAGACAGGGGTGGGGAAAAACTGTTTTTT
NA	NA	TRBV6-5	TRBJ2-7	CASSDILSYEQYF	TGTGCCAGCAGTGACATTCTCTCCTACGAGCAGTACTTC
NA	TRBD2	TRBV28	TRBJ2-1	CASSVSGILFHEQFF	TGTGCCAGCAGTGTGAGCGGGATCCTTTTCCATGAGCAGTTCTTC
NA	NA	TRBV7-8	TRBJ2-7	CASSSGTSSYEQYF	TGTGCCAGCAGCTCAGGGACCTCCTCCTACGAGCAGTACTTC
NA	NA	TRBV6-6	TRBJ1-5	CASSYNSRFNQPQHF	TGTGCCAGCAGTTACAATTCCCGTTTCAATCAGCCCCAGCATTTT
NA	NA	TRBV5-6	TRBJ1-2	CASSYRQSGGYTF	TGTGCCAGCAGCTACCGACAGTCTGGTGGCTACACCTTC
NA	NA	TRBV14	TRBJ2-3	CASASGWADTQYF	TGTGCCAGCGCTTCAGGGTGGGCAGATACGCAGTATTTT
NA	NA	TRBV9	TRBJ1-4	CASSSPRGGFDNEKLFF	TGTGCCAGCAGCTCCCCTCGGGGGGGCTTCGATAATGAAAAACTGTTTTTT
NA	NA	TRBV5-4	TRBJ1-3	CASSLTASGNTIYF	TGTGCCAGCAGCCTCACGGCCTCTGGAAACACCATATATTTT
NA	TRBD1	TRBV28	TRBJ1-2	CASSLTGVGYTF	TGTGCCAGCAGTCTAACAGGGGTCGGCTACACCTTC
NA	NA	TRBV28	TRBJ2-7	CASSPMGEGAFTYEQYF	TGTGCCAGCAGTCCTATGGGGGAGGGGGCGTTTACCTACGAGCAGTACTTC
NA	TRBD2	TRBV4-2	TRBJ2-7	CASSQAGGEQYF	TGTGCCAGCAGCCAAGCGGGGGGCGAGCAGTACTTC
NA	TRBD1	TRBV19	TRBJ2-2	CASSGDRVTGELFF	TGTGCCAGTAGTGGGGACAGGGTCACCGGGGAGCTGTTTTTT
NA	NA	TRBV27	TRBJ2-1	CASSFPPGASYNEQFF	TGTGCCAGCAGTTTCCCCCCGGGGGCATCCTACAATGAGCAGTTCTTC
few	NA	TRBV7-2	TRBJ1-2	CASSFLTGYGYTF	TGTGCCAGCAGCTTTCTCACAGGCTATGGCTACACCTTC
NA	NA	TRBV7-2	TRBJ1-5	CASSPSYSNQPQHF	TGTGCCAGCAGCCCGAGCTATAGCAATCAGCCCCAGCATTTT
NA	TRBD1	TRBV7-9	TRBJ1-1	CASSPEAGTGLNTEAFF	TGTGCCAGCAGCCCCGAGGCGGGGACAGGGCTGAACACTGAAGCTTTCTTT
few	NA	TRBV5-1	TRBJ2-5	CASSEGRSSWETQYF	TGCGCCAGCAGCGAGGGACGGAGTAGTTGGGAGACCCAGTACTTC
once	NA	TRBV2	TRBJ2-5	CASRGFTGRETQYF	TGTGCCAGCAGGGGCTTCACAGGGAGGGAGACCCAGTACTTC
NA	NA	TRBV6-5	TRBJ1-1	CASSYQQGGGKFEAFF	TGTGCCAGCAGTTATCAACAGGGAGGGGGGAAGTTTGAAGCTTTCTTT
NA	TRBD2	TRBV7-2	TRBJ2-7	CASSLIAGTYEQYF	TGTGCCAGCAGCTTAATAGCGGGGACCTACGAGCAGTACTTC
NA	TRBD1	TRBV15	TRBJ2-1	CATSRDRDPVNEQFF	TGTGCCACCAGCAGGGACAGGGACCCTGTCAATGAGCAGTTCTTC
NA	TRBD1	TRBV27	TRBJ1-1	CASMSTGVNTEAFF	TGTGCCAGCATGTCGACAGGGGTGAACACTGAAGCTTTCTTT
NA	TRBD1	TRBV2	TRBJ1-5	CASSEALHKGAWNQPQHF	TGTGCCAGCAGTGAAGCGCTTCATAAGGGGGCATGGAATCAGCCCCAGCATTTT
once	NA	TRBV30	TRBJ1-3	CAWKSVQGIGNTIYF	TGTGCCTGGAAGAGCGTGCAGGGGATTGGAAACACCATATATTTT
NA	NA	TRBV28	TRBJ1-4	CASSLRGEAGNEKLFF	TGTGCCAGCAGTTTAAGGGGTGAGGCAGGGAATGAAAAACTGTTTTTT
NA	NA	TRBV7-9	TRBJ1-2	CASSHAGVVGQDGYTF	TGTGCCAGCAGCCACGCCGGAGTGGTTGGGCAAGATGGCTACACCTTC
NA	TRBD2	TRBV27	TRBJ2-1	CASTLLAGGPNEQFF	TGTGCCAGCACTTTACTAGCGGGGGGCCCTAATGAGCAGTTCTTC
NA	NA	TRBV7-2	TRBJ2-3	CASSSDRSDTQYF	TGTGCCAGCAGCTCCGACCGTTCCGATACGCAGTATTTT
NA	TRBD2	TRBV5-8	TRBJ2-1	CASSLDSGLDEQFF	TGTGCCAGCAGCTTGGATAGCGGGTTGGATGAGCAGTTCTTC
NA	NA	TRBV27	TRBJ2-5	CASSSAGIDQETQYF	TGTGCCAGCAGCTCCGCCGGGATAGATCAAGAGACCCAGTACTTC
NA	NA	TRBV28	TRBJ1-1	CASRTLYGRLNTEAFF	TGCGCCAGCAGGACTTTATATGGCAGGCTGAACACTGAAGCTTTCTTT
few	NA	TRBV29-1	TRBJ1-3	CSVELSGNTIYF	TGCAGCGTTGAGCTCAGCGGAAACACCATATATTTT
NA	NA	TRBV15	TRBJ2-3	CATSKFRRTTGTDTQYF	TGTGCCACCAGCAAATTTAGACGGACTACCGGCACAGATACGCAGTATTTT
NA	NA	TRBV5-4	TRBJ2-2	CASSFPPGTGSTGELFF	TGTGCCAGCAGCTTCCCTCCCGGAACAGGCAGCACCGGGGAGCTGTTTTTT
NA	NA	TRBV27	TRBJ2-5	CASKEVGPQETQYF	TGTGCCAGCAAAGAGGTTGGACCTCAAGAGACCCAGTACTTC
NA	NA	TRBV4-1	TRBJ1-1	CASSLRGNTEAFF	TGCGCCAGCAGCCTCAGGGGGAACACTGAAGCTTTCTTT
NA	NA	TRBV21-1	TRBJ2-7	CAGGDRIPLYEQYF	TGTGCCGGGGGGGACAGAATACCGCTGTACGAGCAGTACTTC
NA	TRBD2	TRBV6-5	TRBJ2-2	CASRLGGTATGELFF	TGTGCCAGCAGGTTGGGGGGGACGGCCACCGGGGAGCTGTTTTTT
few	NA	TRBV6-5	TRBJ1-2	CASSYFQDRGGYTF	TGTGCCAGCAGTTACTTCCAGGATCGGGGTGGCTACACCTTC
NA	NA	TRBV23-1	TRBJ2-7	CASSQGGADYEQYF	TGCGCCAGCAGTCAAGGGGGGGCGGACTACGAGCAGTACTTC
NA	TRBD1	TRBV11-3	TRBJ2-5	CASSLDRSQETQYF	TGTGCCAGCAGCTTGGACAGGTCCCAAGAGACCCAGTACTTC